Listed below are T cell receptor beta chains from one sample, sequenced in a study of blood T cell repertoires in COVID-19. Sequencing used immunoSEQ multiplex PCR; TCRdb keeps in-frame clones, though not all of them. The top ten hold approximately 4.3% of the sample, which has 89,000 or so clones, around 96% seen once. Material for sequencing was peripheral blood. The source of these receptors is a human donor with active COVID-19. The donor label of this sample is uncertain. CDR3s include the opening cysteine and the closing phenylalanine or tryptophan. Each record gives: clone size, V gene, D gene, J gene, CDR3 protein, CDR3 DNA. D genes are given only for firm matches. Not every row has a clone size; where given, it reads once, few, many or a size class.

>NA|TRBV29-1|TRBD1|TRBJ2-2
CSVGGQSDTGELFF
TGCAGCGTTGGGGGACAGAGTGACACCGGGGAGCTGTTTTTT
>NA|TRBV2|NA|TRBJ2-7
CASRAVTEQYF
TGTGCCAGCAGGGCGGTGACCGAGCAGTACTTC
>once|TRBV5-4|NA|TRBJ2-1
CASSLEGPSSYNEQFF
TGTGCCAGCAGCTTGGAGGGGCCGAGCTCCTACAATGAGCAGTTCTTC
>NA|TRBV5-1|TRBD1|TRBJ2-5
CASRGTGGAETQYF
TGCGCCAGCAGGGGGACAGGGGGCGCGGAGACCCAGTACTTC
>NA|TRBV28|TRBD1|TRBJ2-7
CASTLAGTGIYEQYF
TGTGCCAGCACCCTGGCCGGGACAGGGATCTACGAGCAGTACTTC
>NA|TRBV7-9|NA|TRBJ1-1
CASSQTGLRTEAFF
TGTGCCAGCAGCCAAACAGGGTTACGAACTGAAGCTTTCTTT
>NA|TRBV27|NA|TRBJ1-4
CASSLGPRGTNEKLFF
TGTGCCAGCAGTCTAGGGCCTAGGGGTACTAATGAAAAACTGTTTTTT
>few|TRBV5-1|TRBD1|TRBJ1-1
CASSAGGGEAFF
TGCGCCAGCAGCGCAGGGGGCGGTGAAGCTTTCTTT
>NA|TRBV4-1|TRBD2|TRBJ2-1
CASSQDRRGRSSYNEQFF
TGCGCCAGCAGCCAAGATCGGCGGGGGAGAAGCTCCTACAATGAGCAGTTCTTC
>NA|TRBV10-3|TRBD2|TRBJ2-3
CAIRSTSGRIDTQYF
TGTGCCATCAGGTCGACTAGCGGGAGAATTGATACGCAGTATTTT
>NA|TRBV3-1/TRBV3-2|TRBD1|TRBJ1-4
CASSPRQGAQKLFF
TGTGCCAGCAGCCCGCGACAGGGGGCGCAGAAACTGTTTTTT
>NA|TRBV3-1/TRBV3-2|NA|TRBJ1-2
CASSQGWAYTF
TGTGCCAGCAGCCAAGGTTGGGCCTACACCTTC
>once|TRBV7-2|NA|TRBJ2-1
CASSLDRGTYNEQFF
TGTGCCAGCAGCTTAGATCGCGGGACCTACAATGAGCAGTTCTTC
>few|TRBV4-1|NA|TRBJ2-7
CASSQGFTGSRYEQYF
TGCGCCAGCAGCCAAGGGTTCACAGGGAGTAGATACGAGCAGTACTTC
>NA|TRBV6-5|TRBD1|TRBJ2-1
CASSYVAGGMGEQFF
TGTGCCAGCAGTTACGTCGCAGGGGGCATGGGTGAGCAGTTCTTC
>NA|TRBV5-1|TRBD2|TRBJ2-5
CASSLVASGTFQETQYF
TGCGCCAGCAGCTTGGTGGCTAGCGGGACATTCCAAGAGACCCAGTACTTC
>NA|TRBV7-9|NA|TRBJ2-3
CASSLGGRQAYF
TGTGCCAGCAGCTTAGGCGGGCGGCAAGCGTATTTT
>NA|TRBV27|NA|TRBJ2-7
CASSFLDEQYF
TGTGCCAGCAGTTTTTTAGACGAGCAGTACTTC
>NA|TRBV15|NA|TRBJ2-7
CATSRDPGYEQYF
TGTGCCACCAGCAGAGATCCAGGTTACGAGCAGTACTTC
>NA|TRBV6-6|TRBD1|TRBJ1-2
CASSSDRALYGYTF
TGTGCCAGCAGCAGTGACAGGGCCCTCTATGGCTACACCTTC
>once|TRBV14|NA|TRBJ1-2
CASSQVGGGGNYGYTF
TGTGCCAGCAGCCAAGTAGGCGGGGGTGGAAACTATGGCTACACCTTC
>NA|TRBV7-9|NA|TRBJ1-3
CASSPTGLSSGNTIYF
TGTGCCAGCAGTCCCACAGGGTTGAGCTCTGGAAACACCATATATTTT
>NA|TRBV3-1/TRBV3-2|NA|TRBJ1-2
CASRKGVFAGYTF
TGTGCCAGCAGGAAAGGGGTGTTCGCTGGCTACACCTTC
>few|TRBV5-1|NA|TRBJ1-2
CASSLEEGRSTF
TGCGCCAGCAGCTTGGAGGAGGGGCGGAGCACCTTC
>NA|TRBV12-3/TRBV12-4|NA|TRBJ2-7
CASSLSGEQYF
TGTGCCAGCAGTTTATCGGGCGAGCAGTACTTC